This T cell receptor (beta chain) emerged from a study of neurological immune-mediated disorders. On this clonotype: The antigen is undetermined.

cDNA was made by 5'RACE with 10-nucleotide random UMIs. TCRdb recomputed calls from the 5' RACE reads with MiXCR, one row per CDR3 protein. This table holds 50,000 to 70,000 distinct CDR3 sequences, less than 5.5% found once. CDR1 and CDR2 (germline): SGHVS, FNYEAQ. Trimming took 3 bases from V and 5 from J, leaving 8 bases between them. The CDR3 has 13 amino acids. Study-wide results and caveats: None of the CDR3 amino acid sequences found in expanded clones was shared across subjects. This suggests that the TCR-beta repertoires were private in all groups.

This clonotype was sampled from a man under 40 with multiple sclerosis. Sequences were obtained from PBMCs. The chain has TRBV7-6 and TRBJ2-1; D is perhaps TRBD1 (5 bases). CDR3 amino acids: CASSLGRNNEQFF. The DNA for the CDR3 is TGTGCCAGCAGCTTGGGGCGGAACAATGAGCAGTTCTTC.